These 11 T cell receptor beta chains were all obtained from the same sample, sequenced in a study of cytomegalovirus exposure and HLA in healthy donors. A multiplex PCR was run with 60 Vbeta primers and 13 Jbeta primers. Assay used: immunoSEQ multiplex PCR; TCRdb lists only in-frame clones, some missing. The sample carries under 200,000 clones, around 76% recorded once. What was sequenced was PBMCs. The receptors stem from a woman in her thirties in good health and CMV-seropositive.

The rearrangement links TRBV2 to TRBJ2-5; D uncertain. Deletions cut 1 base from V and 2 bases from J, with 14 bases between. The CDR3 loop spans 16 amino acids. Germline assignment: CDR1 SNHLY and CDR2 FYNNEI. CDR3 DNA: TGTGCCAGCAGTGAAGGCCAGACCACTATACAAGAGACCCAGTACTTC. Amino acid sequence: CASSEGQTTIQETQYF.

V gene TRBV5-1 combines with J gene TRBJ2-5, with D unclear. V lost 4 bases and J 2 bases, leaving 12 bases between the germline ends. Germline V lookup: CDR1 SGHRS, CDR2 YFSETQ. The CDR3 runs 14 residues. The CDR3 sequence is CASSALPSQETQYF. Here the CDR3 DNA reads TGCGCCAGCAGCGCACTGCCGTCTCAAGAGACCCAGTACTTC. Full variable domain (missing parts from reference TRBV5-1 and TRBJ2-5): KAGVTQTPRYLIKTRGQQVTLSCSPISGHRSVSWYQQTPGQGLQFLFEYFSETQRNKGNFPGRFSGRQFSNSRSEMNVSTLELGDSALYLCASSALPSQETQYFGPGTRLLVL.

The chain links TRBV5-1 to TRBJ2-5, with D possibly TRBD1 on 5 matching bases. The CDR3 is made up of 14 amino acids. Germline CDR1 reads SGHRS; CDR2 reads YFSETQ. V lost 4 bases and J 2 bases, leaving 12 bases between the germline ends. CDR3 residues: CASSRTRIQETQYF. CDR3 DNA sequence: TGCGCCAGCAGCCGGACAAGGATACAAGAGACCCAGTACTTC.

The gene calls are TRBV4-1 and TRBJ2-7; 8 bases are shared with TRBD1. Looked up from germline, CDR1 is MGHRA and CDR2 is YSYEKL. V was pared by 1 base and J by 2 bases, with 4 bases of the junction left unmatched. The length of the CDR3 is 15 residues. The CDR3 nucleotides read TGCGCCAGCAGCCAAGCAGGGACAGGAGCCTACGAGCAGTACTTC. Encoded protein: CASSQAGTGAYEQYF.

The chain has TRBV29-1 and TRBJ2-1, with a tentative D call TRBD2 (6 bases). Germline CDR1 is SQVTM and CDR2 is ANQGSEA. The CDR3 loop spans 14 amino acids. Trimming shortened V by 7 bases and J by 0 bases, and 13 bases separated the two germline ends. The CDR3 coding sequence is TGCAGCGGCGAGGGACTGGCCTCCTACAATGAGCAGTTCTTC. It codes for CSGEGLASYNEQFF.

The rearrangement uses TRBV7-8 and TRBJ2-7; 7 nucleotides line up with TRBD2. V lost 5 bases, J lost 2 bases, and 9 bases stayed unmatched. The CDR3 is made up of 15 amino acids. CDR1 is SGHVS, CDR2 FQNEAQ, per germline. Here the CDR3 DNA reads TGTGCCAGCAGCGAGACCGGGACTACTACCTACGAGCAGTACTTC. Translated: CASSETGTTTYEQYF.

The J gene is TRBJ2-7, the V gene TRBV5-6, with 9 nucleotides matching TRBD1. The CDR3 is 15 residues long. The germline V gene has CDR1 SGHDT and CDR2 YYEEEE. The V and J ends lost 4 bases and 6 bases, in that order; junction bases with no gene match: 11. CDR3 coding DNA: TGTGCCAGCAGCCTTCCCGGGACAGGGATCCCCGAGCAGTACTTC. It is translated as CASSLPGTGIPEQYF.

The chain's CDR3 is CASSQGEWQPQHF. The CDR3 DNA follows: TGTGCCAGCAGTCAGGGGGAATGGCAGCCCCAGCATTTT. The chain employs TRBV27 and TRBJ1-5; TRBD1 matches 7 bases. The germline V gene encodes CDR1 MNHEY and CDR2 SMNVEV (reference sequence). This CDR3 is built from 13 residues. J was trimmed by 7 bases and V by 5 bases; bases with no gene match: 5.

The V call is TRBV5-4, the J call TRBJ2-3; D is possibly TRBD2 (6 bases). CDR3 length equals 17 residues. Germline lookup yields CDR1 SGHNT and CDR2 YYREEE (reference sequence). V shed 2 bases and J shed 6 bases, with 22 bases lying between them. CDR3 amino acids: CASSLLQEGGRADTQYF. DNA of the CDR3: TGTGCCAGCAGCTTACTTCAGGAGGGAGGTAGGGCCGATACGCAGTATTTT. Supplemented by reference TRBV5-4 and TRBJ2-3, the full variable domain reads ETGVTQSPTHLIKTRGQQVTLRCSSQSGHNTVSWYQQALGQGPQFIFQYYREEENGRGNFPPRFSGLQFPNYSSELNVNALELDDSALYLCASSLLQEGGRADTQYFGPGTRLTVL.

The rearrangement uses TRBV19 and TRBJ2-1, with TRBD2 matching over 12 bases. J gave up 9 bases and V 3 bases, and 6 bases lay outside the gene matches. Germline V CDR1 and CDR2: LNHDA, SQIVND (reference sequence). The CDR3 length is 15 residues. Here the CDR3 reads CASSMTSGRYGEQFF. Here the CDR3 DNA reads TGTGCCAGTAGTATGACTAGCGGGAGATACGGTGAGCAGTTCTTC.

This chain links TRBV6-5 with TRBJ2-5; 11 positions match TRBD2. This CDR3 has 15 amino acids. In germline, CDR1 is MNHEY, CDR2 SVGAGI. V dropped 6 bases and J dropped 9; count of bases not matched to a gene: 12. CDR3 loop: CASSLTSGRMEAQYF. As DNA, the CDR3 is TGTGCCAGCAGCCTCACTAGCGGGAGAATGGAGGCCCAGTACTTC.